This T cell receptor beta chain was found in a study of human T cells and chemical hapten exposure. The time point was: pre-sensitization, week 0. Treatment reported: therapeutic diphenylcyclopropenone sensitization with weekly scalp DPC. Researchers sampled blood before each patch test went on. Donors were 18 to 70-year-old alopecia patients suitable for DPC. Germline CDR1 is MNHEY and CDR2 is SVGAGI. Trimming took 2 bases from V and 1 from J, leaving 8 bases between them. The CDR3 is 14 amino acids. Attachment of unique molecular identifiers to individual cDNA molecules was performed in the library. TCRdb analysed the RACE reads with MiXCR anew, one entry per CDR3 protein. The sample contains around 200,000 distinct CDR3 sequences, around 30% of which appear only once. This clonotype has only one observation.

The sequences come from whole blood, collected in connection with sensitization to the hapten diphenylcyclopropenone (DPC). This sequence joins TRBV6-5 and TRBJ1-1; D ambiguous. The TCR originated in a woman aged 25 to 39 with alopecia areata. Some clones in this sample may be carry-over from other donors' samples. Here the CDR3 reads CASSYGRRNTEAFF. CDR3 coding DNA: TGTGCCAGCAGTTACGGCAGGAGGAACACTGAAGCTTTCTTT.